This TCR beta chain was found in a study of blood T cells in healthy people across ages. The use of a sample-barcoded 5' primer and a J-beta primer mix characterized a second PCR of roughly 6 to 11 cycles. A single record per CDR3 protein comes from TCRdb applying MiXCR to the 5' RACE reads. The sample lists more than 650,000 distinct CDR3 sequences; roughly 50% were seen once. The table lists this clonotype with a few counts. The antigen is unknown. The CDR3 covers 13 residues. From germline, CDR1 is MNHEY and CDR2 SVGAGI. The germline V and J ends were trimmed by 4 bases and 8 bases, with 14 bases remaining between them. Study-level points and caveats: Higher diversity and more naive CD4+ cells were features of long-lived donors, compared to aged donors.

Specimen: blood. The sequence derives from a man aged 80 or over in good health. This rearrangement joins TRBV6-5 to TRBJ1-2, with D tentatively TRBD1 (6 bases). The CDR3 DNA is TGTGCCAGCAGTTTCCGACAGGCAGGCGGCTACACCTTC. Protein product: CASSFRQAGGYTF.